These 32 T cell receptor beta chains came from one sample sequenced in a study of control samples from healthy donors and cancer patients. Using immunoSEQ multiplex PCR, the repertoire was profiled, and TCRdb retains in-frame clones only, with some absent. This table has about 120,000 clones, around 92% appearing once. Specimen: blood. These receptor sequences come from a man aged 45 to 65 in good health.

This clone was observed a handful of times. The V gene is TRBV5-5, the J gene TRBJ2-4; no definite D call. There are 15 residues in the CDR3. Germline V lookup: CDR1 SGHKS, CDR2 YYEKEE (reference sequence). V was pared by 0 bases and J by 4 bases, with 11 bases between. This chain's CDR3 is CASSLDGQTKNIQYF. CDR3 DNA: TGTGCCAGCAGCTTGGATGGCCAGACAAAAAACATTCAGTACTTC.

The chain is built from TRBV27 and TRBJ1-1; D remains unclear. V was pared by 2 bases and J by 6 bases, with 13 bases between. The CDR3 is 14 amino acids. Germline CDR1 and CDR2: MNHEY and SMNVEV (reference sequence). CDR3 sequence reads: CASSLDTFRAEAFF. CDR3 sequence (DNA): TGTGCCAGCAGTTTAGACACGTTCCGTGCTGAAGCTTTCTTT.

In nucleotides, the CDR3 is TGTGCCAGCGCCGACAGGGGATTCACAGATACGCAGTATTTT. Translated: CASADRGFTDTQYF. The genes are TRBV27 and TRBJ2-3; 8 bases fit TRBD1. The trim removed 8 bases at V and 2 bases at J, leaving 6 bases unmatched. The CDR3 is 14 residues long. Germline V gene sequence: CDR1 MNHEY, CDR2 SMNVEV (reference sequence).

The CDR3 sequence: CASSPGTDYEQYF. The CDR3 DNA sequence: TGTGCCAGCAGCCCCGGGACAGACTACGAGCAGTACTTC. The J gene is TRBJ2-7, the V gene TRBV7-8; TRBD1 matches 7 bases. The CDR3 runs 13 residues. Germline V CDR1 and CDR2: SGHVS, FQNEAQ. The junction had 4 bases not matched to a gene; V was cut back by 5 bases and J by 3 bases.

The chain employs TRBV6-5 and TRBJ1-2; D ambiguous. Per the germline V gene, CDR1 is MNHEY and CDR2 is SVGAGI. The CDR3 is 11 amino acids. Trimming cost V 10 bases and J 4 bases, with 10 bases left between them. This CDR3 is CATQSLYGYTF. The CDR3, as DNA: TGTGCCACCCAATCTCTCTATGGCTACACCTTC.

The V call is TRBV2, the J call TRBJ1-1; D is undetermined. Germline V gene lookup returns CDR1 SNHLY and CDR2 FYNNEI. The CDR3 has 12 residues. The ends were cut back, 7 bases at V and 0 bases at J, with 6 bases in the middle. For the CDR3, the DNA is TGTGCCAGCATGTCATTGAACACTGAAGCTTTCTTT. Encoded protein: CASMSLNTEAFF.

V usage is TRBV3-1 (or the pseudogene TRBV3-2) and J usage is TRBJ1-2; D might be TRBD1 (5 bases). Trimming pared 4 bases from V and 1 base from J, leaving 13 bases between. The CDR3 spans 15 residues. Germline V gene lookup returns CDR1 LGHDT and CDR2 YNNKEL (reference sequence). The CDR3 is CASSRPRDLNYGYTF. The CDR3 DNA is TGTGCCAGCAGCCGACCCAGGGATCTTAACTATGGCTACACCTTC.

The CDR3 reads CASSLDGTTNEKLFF. CDR3 DNA sequence: TGCGCCAGCAGCTTGGACGGGACAACTAATGAAAAACTGTTTTTT. The genes are TRBV5-1 and TRBJ1-4; D gene ambiguous. Trimming removed 0 bases from V and 0 bases from J, with 6 bases in between. CDR1 and CDR2 from the germline V gene are SGHRS and YFSETQ. The CDR3 consists of 15 residues. The whole variable domain, remainder taken from reference TRBV5-1 and TRBJ1-4, is KAGVTQTPRYLIKTRGQQVTLSCSPISGHRSVSWYQQTPGQGLQFLFEYFSETQRNKGNFPGRFSGRQFSNSRSEMNVSTLELGDSALYLCASSLDGTTNEKLFFGSGTQLSVL.

This chain uses TRBV5-1 with TRBJ1-4; possibly TRBD1 for D (5 bases). This CDR3 is 14 amino acids long. Germline V gene sequence: CDR1 SGHRS, CDR2 YFSETQ. Trimming left V 0 bases short and J 5 bases short, with 8 bases between. CDR3 residues: CASSLEAGNEKLFF. The CDR3 region has the DNA TGCGCCAGCAGCTTGGAGGCAGGGAATGAAAAACTGTTTTTT.

The genes are TRBV27 and TRBJ2-7; 7 nucleotides align to TRBD1. Germline CDR1 and CDR2: MNHEY and SMNVEV (reference sequence). V lost 3 bases to trimming and J lost 2 bases; unmatched junction nucleotides: 10. This CDR3 has 16 amino acids. The CDR3 region has the DNA TGTGCCAGCAGTTTCTTCGAGACAGGGAAAACCTACGAGCAGTACTTC. It codes for CASSFFETGKTYEQYF.

This chain links TRBV19 with TRBJ1-2; 8 nucleotides line up with TRBD1. Germline V gives CDR1 LNHDA, CDR2 SQIVND (reference sequence). The V and J ends lost 3 bases and 6 bases, in that order; junction bases with no gene match: 6. The CDR3 length is 14 residues. The CDR3 is CASSMVTGANGYTF. DNA of the CDR3: TGTGCCAGTAGTATGGTGACAGGGGCGAATGGCTACACCTTC.

V is TRBV2 and J is TRBJ1-2; D unresolved. V lost 3 bases and J 7 bases, leaving 12 bases between the germline ends. Germline V gene sequence: CDR1 SNHLY, CDR2 FYNNEI. The CDR3 loop spans 13 amino acids. The CDR3 here is CASSEPGSGGYTF. Here the CDR3 DNA reads TGTGCCAGCAGTGAGCCGGGGAGTGGTGGCTACACCTTC.

The chain uses TRBV6-5 and TRBJ1-1; weak D call: TRBD1 (5 bases). Germline V gives CDR1 MNHEY, CDR2 SVGAGI. CDR3 size: 13 residues. V lost 7 bases and J 3 bases, leaving 12 bases between the germline ends. The CDR3: CASKLRGDTEAFF. CDR3 sequence (DNA): TGTGCCAGCAAACTCCGGGGGGACACTGAAGCTTTCTTT.

The rearrangement joins TRBV4-1 to TRBJ1-2; possibly TRBD1 for D (6 bases). With 1 base removed from V and 1 base from J, the gap between germline ends came to 10 bases. Germline CDR1 MGHRA, CDR2 YSYEKL. This CDR3 spans 15 amino acids. The CDR3 coding sequence is TGCGCCAGCAGCCAAGGCACAGGGCTTAACTATGGCTACACCTTC. Its translation is CASSQGTGLNYGYTF.

This clone was found once. The J gene is TRBJ2-2, the V gene TRBV6-6; the D gene is possibly TRBD2 (5 bases). The V end was cut by 7 bases, the J end by 5 bases, with 20 bases between. Germline assignment: CDR1 MNHNY and CDR2 SVGAGI (reference sequence). This CDR3 comprises 16 residues. The CDR3 spells CASTPIGEWGTGELFF. The CDR3 region has the DNA TGTGCCAGCACCCCGATCGGGGAATGGGGTACCGGGGAGCTGTTTTTT.

V is TRBV2 and J is TRBJ2-3; D not certain. This CDR3 has 12 amino acids. Deletions cut 5 bases from V and 4 bases from J, with 7 bases between. CDR1 is SNHLY, CDR2 FYNNEI, per germline. The CDR3, as DNA: TGTGCCAGCAGTCCCTGGCCAGATACGCAGTATTTT. This codes for CASSPWPDTQYF.

The rearrangement links TRBV15 to TRBJ1-5; tentative D call: TRBD1 (6 bases). The CDR3 has 14 amino acids. Germline V gene lookup returns CDR1 LNHNV and CDR2 YYDKDF (reference sequence). V lost 0 bases, J lost 8 bases, and 11 bases lay in between. DNA for the CDR3: TGTGCCACCAGCAGAGATATCGGGGACAAGCCCCAGCATTTT. Translation gives CATSRDIGDKPQHF.

In this sample, this clone turned up once. The rearrangement joins TRBV18 to TRBJ1-1; a weak D match, TRBD1 (5 bases). CDR3 length: 13 amino acids. Germline loops: CDR1 KGHSH, CDR2 LQKENI. V was cut by 2 bases and J by 3 bases, with 7 bases left in between. CDR3 coding DNA: TGTGCCAGCTCACCAGGACAAGACACTGAAGCTTTCTTT. Its translation: CASSPGQDTEAFF.

The chain links TRBV11-3 to TRBJ2-2, with unresolved D. CDR1 is SGHNT, CDR2 YENEEA, per germline. V gave up 0 bases and J gave up 4 bases, with 9 bases separating them. The CDR3 is made up of 15 amino acids. The CDR3 nucleotides read TGTGCCAGCAGCTTAGATACGGGCAGCACCGGGGAGCTGTTTTTT. Protein product: CASSLDTGSTGELFF.

CDR3 nucleotide sequence: TGTGCCAGCAGTTCGGCAGGGATGGGTAGCAATCAGCCCCAGCATTTT. It yields the protein CASSSAGMGSNQPQHF. The genes are TRBV27 and TRBJ1-5; the D gene is possibly TRBD1 (5 bases). Germline CDR1 and CDR2: MNHEY and SMNVEV (reference sequence). This CDR3 comprises 16 residues. Trimming took 4 bases from V and 0 from J, leaving 13 bases between them.

The chain carries TRBV14 and TRBJ2-7, with unresolved D. There are 12 residues in the CDR3. The V gene's germline CDR1 is SGHDN and CDR2 FVKESK. V was pared by 6 bases and J by 1 base, with 7 bases between. The chain's CDR3 is CASSRGSYEQYF. In DNA form, the CDR3 reads TGTGCCAGCAGTCGTGGTTCCTACGAGCAGTACTTC.

The CDR3 region has the DNA TGTGCCAGCAGTTACAGGGGGGAGACCCAGTACTTC. As protein: CASSYRGETQYF. The rearrangement uses TRBV25-1 and TRBJ2-5; TRBD1 agrees at 8 bases. The V gene's germline CDR1 is MGHDK and CDR2 SYGVNS. This CDR3 region has 12 residues. The ends lost 5 bases at V and 5 bases at J; junction bases unmatched: 1.

The V gene is TRBV10-3, the J gene TRBJ1-1; D is ambiguous. The CDR3 extends over 17 amino acids. V was clipped by 3 bases and J by 0 bases, with 17 bases between them. In germline, CDR1 is ENHRY, CDR2 SYGVKD. CDR3: CAISEEGSRRLNTEAFF. DNA of the CDR3: TGTGCCATCAGTGAAGAAGGATCTAGAAGATTGAACACTGAAGCTTTCTTT.

The chain uses TRBV6-5 and TRBJ1-3; unclear D gene. This CDR3 contains 15 residues. Trimming took off 5 bases at V and 4 bases at J, with 15 bases between the two ends. Germline values: CDR1 MNHEY, CDR2 SVGAGI. In DNA, the CDR3 is TGTGCCAGCAGTAACCCGACAATCTTCGGAAACACCATATATTTT. It codes for CASSNPTIFGNTIYF.

The chain combines TRBV6-5 with TRBJ2-7; 9 nucleotides line up with TRBD1. Looked up from germline, CDR1 is MNHEY and CDR2 is SVGAGI. There are 15 residues in the CDR3. V gave up 6 bases and J gave up 3 bases; unmatched junction bases: 9. The CDR3: CASSPPGTGIYEQYF. DNA for the CDR3: TGTGCCAGCAGCCCCCCCGGGACAGGGATCTACGAGCAGTACTTC.

This clone has just one count. The chain carries TRBV19 and TRBJ1-4; 8 nucleotides line up with TRBD1. V shed 2 bases, J shed 8 bases, and the junction held 7 bases outside the gene matches. This CDR3 has 15 amino acids. Germline V gene sequence: CDR1 LNHDA, CDR2 SQIVND (reference sequence). CDR3 protein: CASSIYGRGHEKLFF. CDR3 nucleotides: TGTGCCAGTAGTATATACGGCAGGGGGCACGAAAAACTGTTTTTT.

The gene calls are TRBV7-2 and TRBJ2-1; 7 bases are a match to TRBD2. Trimming at V came to 5 bases and at J to 0 bases, leaving 4 bases not matched to a gene. CDR3 length: 15 residues. Germline CDR1 is SGHTA and CDR2 is FQGNSA. CDR3 sequence (DNA): TGTGCCAGCAGCCAAAGCGGGGCCTCCTACAATGAGCAGTTCTTC. It specifies CASSQSGASYNEQFF.

This clone appeared a few times. V gene TRBV7-2 combines with J gene TRBJ1-5; D not resolved. V was trimmed by 2 bases and J by 5 bases, leaving 13 bases between them. CDR3 length: 15 amino acids. Looked up from germline, CDR1 is SGHTA and CDR2 is FQGNSA. CDR3 in DNA: TGTGCCAGCAGCTTAAACAGTTTGGTGTATCAGCCCCAGCATTTT. This gives the protein CASSLNSLVYQPQHF.

V gene TRBV7-2 combines with J gene TRBJ2-7; 7 bases fit TRBD2. In germline, CDR1 is SGHTA, CDR2 FQGNSA. The ends lost 4 bases at V and 2 bases at J; junction bases unmatched: 2. The CDR3 spans 13 residues. CDR3 protein: CASSSGTTYEQYF. The CDR3 nucleotides are TGTGCCAGCAGCTCCGGGACTACCTACGAGCAGTACTTC.

The sample holds one count of this clone. This chain uses TRBV4-1 with TRBJ2-3; 7 bases map to TRBD2. Looked up from germline, CDR1 is MGHRA and CDR2 is YSYEKL. This CDR3 has 16 residues. The trim removed 3 bases at V and 0 bases at J, leaving 6 bases unmatched. CDR3 residues: CASSQGGGVSTDTQYF. CDR3 DNA sequence: TGCGCCAGCAGCCAGGGTGGGGGGGTTAGCACAGATACGCAGTATTTT.

The genes are TRBV6-5 and TRBJ1-5; D not certain. This CDR3 spans 13 amino acids. The V end lost 6 bases, the J end lost 2 bases, and 8 bases lay between the germline ends. CDR1 is MNHEY, CDR2 SVGAGI, per germline. CDR3 DNA: TGTGCCAGCAGGGAGGAGGGCAATCAGCCCCAGCATTTT. Encoded protein: CASREEGNQPQHF.

The rearrangement links TRBV4-1 to TRBJ2-5, with 8 bases identical to TRBD2. Germline loops: CDR1 MGHRA, CDR2 YSYEKL. This CDR3 spans 15 amino acids. V lost 1 base, J lost 4 bases, and 5 bases stayed unmatched. The CDR3 nucleotides read TGCGCCAGCAGCCAAGTCGGGGGGGCCGTAGAGACCCAGTACTTC. It codes for CASSQVGGAVETQYF.